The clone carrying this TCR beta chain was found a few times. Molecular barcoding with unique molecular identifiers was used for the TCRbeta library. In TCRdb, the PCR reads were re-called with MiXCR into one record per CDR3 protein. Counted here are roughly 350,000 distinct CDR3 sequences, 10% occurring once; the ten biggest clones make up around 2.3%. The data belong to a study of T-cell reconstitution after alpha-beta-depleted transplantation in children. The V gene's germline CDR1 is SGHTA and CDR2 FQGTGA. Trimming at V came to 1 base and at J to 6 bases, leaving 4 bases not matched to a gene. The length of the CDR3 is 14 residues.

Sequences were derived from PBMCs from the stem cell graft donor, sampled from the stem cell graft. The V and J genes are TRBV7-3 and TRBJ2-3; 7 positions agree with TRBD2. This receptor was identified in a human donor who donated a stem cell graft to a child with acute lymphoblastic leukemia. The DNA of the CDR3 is TGTGCCAGCAGCTTAAGGCTAGCGGCCGATACGCAGTATTTT. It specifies CASSLRLAADTQYF.